There are a few counts of the clone carrying this T cell receptor beta chain. Its target is unknown. This record belongs to a study of blood T cells in healthy people across ages. Findings and limits, study-wide: Diversity was higher, and naive CD4+ cells more numerous, in long-lived donors than in aged donors. TCR beta diversity, measured per million T cells, fell in a roughly linear way with age.

The use of a sample-barcoded 5' primer and a J-beta primer mix characterized a second PCR of roughly 6 to 11 cycles. In TCRdb, the 5' RACE reads were re-called with MiXCR into one record per CDR3 protein. The profile shows about 1.5 million distinct CDR3 sequences, about 42% of them singletons. RNA extraction gave at least 5 micrograms of total RNA per sample. Specimen: blood. The receptor comes from a woman aged 18-29 years in good health.

CDR3 region: CASSQLRTHIDPDTQYF. CDR3 in DNA: TGTGCCAGCAGCCAACTACGGACACACATCGACCCAGATACGCAGTATTTT. This chain connects TRBV3-1 to TRBJ2-3, with D maybe TRBD1 (5 bases). The V end was cut by 2 bases, the J end by 4 bases, with 19 bases between. The CDR3 is made up of 17 amino acids. CDR1 and CDR2 (germline): LGHDT, YNNKEL (reference sequence).